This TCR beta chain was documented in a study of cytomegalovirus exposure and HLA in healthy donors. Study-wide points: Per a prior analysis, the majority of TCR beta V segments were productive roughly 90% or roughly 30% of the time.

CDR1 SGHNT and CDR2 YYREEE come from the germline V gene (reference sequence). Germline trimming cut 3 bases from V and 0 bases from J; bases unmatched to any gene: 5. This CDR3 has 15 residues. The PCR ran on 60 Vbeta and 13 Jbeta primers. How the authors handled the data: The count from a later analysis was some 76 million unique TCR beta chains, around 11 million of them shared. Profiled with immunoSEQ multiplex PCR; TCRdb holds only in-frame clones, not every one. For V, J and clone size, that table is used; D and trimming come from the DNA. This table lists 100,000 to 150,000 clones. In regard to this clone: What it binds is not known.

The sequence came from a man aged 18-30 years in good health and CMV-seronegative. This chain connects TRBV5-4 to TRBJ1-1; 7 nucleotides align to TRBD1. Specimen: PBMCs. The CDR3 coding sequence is TGTGCCAGCAGCTATAACAGGGGATTGAACACTGAAGCTTTCTTT. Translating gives CASSYNRGLNTEAFF.